Presented here are 30 T cell receptor beta chains from one specimen sequenced in a study. TCRdb reanalysed the 5' RACE reads using MiXCR and keeps one entry per CDR3 protein. Here the sample spans 25,000 to 35,000 distinct CDR3 sequences, roughly a quarter being singletons. Sample: memory CD4+ T cells sorted from blood. Subset noted: memory CD4+ T cells, CD4+CD45RO+CD25-. The receptors here all came from a female donor with breast cancer.

The rearrangement joins TRBV4-1 to TRBJ1-5, with 10 bases that match TRBD1. Trimming took 3 bases from V and 2 from J; bases not matched to a gene: 7. This CDR3 is built from 17 residues. CDR1 and CDR2 from the germline V gene are MGHRA and YSYEKL. CDR3 sequence (DNA): TGCGCCAGCAGCCATAATATCGGACAGGGGGGCAATCAGCCCCAGCATTTT. It translates to CASSHNIGQGGNQPQHF.

This clonotype has more than one count but fewer than ten. The chain carries TRBV4-3 and TRBJ2-1; TRBD2 matches 14 bases. From germline, CDR1 is LGHNA and CDR2 YSLEER. The length of the CDR3 is 21 residues. The trim removed 0 bases at V and 0 bases at J, leaving 10 bases unmatched. DNA for the CDR3: TGCGCCAGCAGCCAAGACTCTCACCGACTAGCGGGAGGGAGCTCCTACAATGAGCAGTTCTTC. Translation: CASSQDSHRLAGGSSYNEQFF.

The rearrangement joins TRBV13 to TRBJ2-7; 9 bases are shared with TRBD1. The V gene end was trimmed by 3 bases and the J gene end by 3 bases; junction bases not matched to a gene: 6. Germline values: CDR1 PRHDT, CDR2 FYEKMQ (reference sequence). This CDR3 has 15 amino acids. CDR3 in amino acids: CASSFFGTGNYEQYF. The CDR3, as DNA: TGTGCCAGCAGCTTTTTTGGGACAGGGAACTACGAGCAGTACTTC.

Worth noting for this clonotype: The junction departs from the called germline gene at one end, perhaps through a read error. This sequence joins TRBV27 and TRBJ2-1, with TRBD2 identical over 8 bases. This CDR3 region has 14 residues. Germline CDR1 reads MNHEY; CDR2 reads SMNVEV (reference sequence). For the CDR3, the DNA is TGTGCCAGCAGGTCTAGCGGGCTTTACAATGGGCAGTTCTTC. Translation: CASRSSGLYNGQFF.

For this clonotype: A much bigger clone sits one base away, suggesting this may be a read error. This chain links TRBV4-1 with TRBJ2-3; 12 nucleotides match TRBD2. Germline-derived CDR1 and CDR2 are MGHRA and YSYEKL. There are 19 residues in the CDR3. The CDR3 DNA reads TGCGCCAGCAGATTTAGGGTGACTAGCGGGGGTTACGGGACAGATACGCTGTATTTT. It codes for CASRFRVTSGGYGTDTLYF.

This clonotype is classed as medium-sized (0.01 to 0.1%). The rearrangement joins TRBV28 to TRBJ2-7; D gene uncertain. Per the germline V gene, CDR1 is MDHEN and CDR2 is SYDVKM. CDR3 size: 14 residues. The V and J ends lost 6 bases and 1 base respectively, with 13 bases between them. The CDR3 sequence is CASRLDTSSYEQYF. CDR3 in DNA: TGTGCCAGCAGACTCGATACGTCGTCCTACGAGCAGTACTTC.

This clonotype has only one observation. The gene calls are TRBV7-6 and TRBJ2-3, with TRBD2 matching over 9 bases. J gave up 6 bases and V 2 bases, and 12 bases lay outside the gene matches. Germline V gene sequence: CDR1 SGHVS, CDR2 FNYEAQ. The CDR3 runs 17 residues. The CDR3 DNA sequence: TGTGCCAGCAGCTTACCGCGGGGTAGCGGGGGCAGGGATACGCAGTATTTT. Its protein product is CASSLPRGSGGRDTQYF.

This chain joins TRBV3-1 and TRBJ2-2; D may be TRBD1 or TRBD2 (5 bases each). Trimming took 3 bases from V and 1 from J, leaving 9 bases between them. Germline V gene data show CDR1 as LGHDT and CDR2 as YNNKEL (reference sequence). This CDR3 has 15 amino acids. The CDR3 region is CASSHRDGNTGELFF. CDR3 in DNA: TGTGCCAGCAGCCACCGGGACGGGAACACCGGGGAGCTGTTTTTT.

This clonotype has just a few counts. The genes are TRBV7-9 and TRBJ1-5; D is undetermined. The CDR3 contains 14 residues. The V end was cut by 0 bases, the J end by 3 bases, with 6 bases between. Looked up from germline, CDR1 is SEHNR and CDR2 is FQNEAQ (reference sequence). The CDR3 loop is CASSLAGINQPQHF. Here the CDR3 DNA reads TGTGCCAGCAGCTTAGCAGGGATCAATCAGCCCCAGCATTTT.

The sample holds a few counts of this clonotype. This chain joins TRBV7-2 and TRBJ2-5, with D possibly TRBD2 on 6 matching bases. The germline gives CDR1 SGHTA, CDR2 FQGNSA. This CDR3 has 19 residues. Deletions cut 2 bases from V and 5 bases from J, with 27 bases between. CDR3 amino acids: CASSLLLSSRGSWRETQYF. The CDR3 DNA follows: TGTGCCAGCAGCTTACTTTTATCGTCGCGGGGCAGCTGGCGGGAGACCCAGTACTTC. The entire variable domain, with the rest obtained from reference TRBV7-2 and TRBJ2-5, is as follows: GAGVSQSPSNKVTEKGKDVELRCDPISGHTALYWYRQSLGQGLEFLIYFQGNSAPDKSGLPSDRFSAERTGGSVSTLTIQRTQQEDSAVYLCASSLLLSSRGSWRETQYFGPGTRLLVL.

This clonotype was picked up a small number of times. DNA of the CDR3: TGCGCCAGCAGCCCGGCCGGGAGCCACACTGAAGCTTTCTTT. Protein: CASSPAGSHTEAFF. The chain couples TRBV10-1 to TRBJ1-1; no definite D call. The V gene's germline CDR1 is WNHNN and CDR2 SYGVQD (reference sequence). This CDR3 comprises 14 residues. The ends were cut back, 6 bases at V and 3 bases at J, with 14 bases in the middle.

Details on this clonotype: With a much larger clone just one base away, this may be a read error. It is likely a read error, because the conserved phenylalanine at the end of the CDR3 is missing. This chain connects TRBV5-1 to TRBJ1-5; weak D call: TRBD1 (6 bases). Germline-derived CDR1 and CDR2 are SGHRS and YFSETQ. This CDR3 contains 14 residues. With 4 bases removed from V and 3 bases from J, the gap between germline ends came to 11 bases. The CDR3 sequence: CASSPGQDNQPQHL. DNA of the CDR3: TGCGCCAGCAGCCCGGGACAAGACAATCAGCCCCAGCATCTT.

This clonotype was recorded only once. The rearrangement joins TRBV10-3 to TRBJ2-7; D might be TRBD1 or TRBD2, each matching 5 bases. The germline V gene encodes CDR1 ENHRY and CDR2 SYGVKD. V dropped 2 bases and J dropped 0 bases, with 14 bases sitting between them. The CDR3 consists of 16 residues. The CDR3 here is CAISERRGISSYEQYF. In nucleotides, the CDR3 is TGTGCCATCAGTGAGCGACGGGGCATAAGCTCCTACGAGCAGTACTTC.

This clonotype was seen many times. The chain couples TRBV9 to TRBJ1-2; 8 nucleotides agree with TRBD1. Germline CDR1 SGDLS, CDR2 YYNGEE. CDR3 length: 13 residues. After removal of 4 bases from V and 8 bases from J, the junction contained 7 bases not matched to a gene. The DNA for the CDR3 is TGTGCCAGCAGCTCGCCACAGGGGGACGGCTACACCTTC. Protein sequence: CASSSPQGDGYTF. The variable domain in full, completed from reference TRBV9 and TRBJ1-2, reads DSGVTQTPKHLITATGQRVTLRCSPRSGDLSVYWYQQSLDQGLQFLIQYYNGEERAKGNILERFSAQQFPDLHSELNLSSLELGDSALYFCASSSPQGDGYTFGSGTRLTVV.

This clonotype was found a few times. The CDR3 is CASTTGRGRNTIYF. The CDR3 region has the DNA TGTGCCAGCACGACAGGGAGAGGAAGAAACACCATATATTTT. The chain carries TRBV2 and TRBJ1-3; 7 bases align to TRBD1. V lost 7 bases, J lost 5 bases, and 8 bases stayed unmatched. There are 14 residues in the CDR3. CDR1 is SNHLY and CDR2 is FYNNEI in the germline V gene. The full variable domain, its missing parts supplied by reference TRBV2 and TRBJ1-3, is EPEVTQTPSHQVTQMGQEVILRCVPISNHLYFYWYRQILGQKVEFLVSFYNNEISEKSEIFDDQFSVERPDGSNFTLKIRSTKLEDSAMYFCASTTGRGRNTIYFGEGSWLTVV.

This clonotype showed up many times. This chain connects TRBV27 to TRBJ2-3, with 7 nucleotides matching TRBD1. Trimming removed 6 bases from V and 6 bases from J; junction bases left unmatched: 9. The CDR3 is 14 residues long. Per germline, CDR1 MNHEY and CDR2 SMNVEV (reference sequence). The CDR3, as DNA: TGTGCCAGCAGCGGGACAGCGGCGTTGGATACGCAGTATTTT. Amino acids: CASSGTAALDTQYF.

In this sample, this clonotype turned up many times. As DNA, the CDR3 is TGTGCCAGCAGCCCGACAGGGACAGAGACCCAGTACTTC. This gives the protein CASSPTGTETQYF. J is TRBJ2-5 and V is TRBV7-6; 7 positions agree with TRBD1. The CDR3 has 13 residues. Per germline, CDR1 SGHVS and CDR2 FNYEAQ. J gave up 4 bases and V 5 bases, and 4 bases lay outside the gene matches.

This clonotype has just a few counts. The V call is TRBV7-9, the J call TRBJ2-7; 7 bases match TRBD2. J gave up 6 bases and V 4 bases, and 21 bases lay outside the gene matches. CDR1 and CDR2 (germline): SEHNR, FQNEAQ (reference sequence). The CDR3 is made up of 18 amino acids. The CDR3 here is CASSSSSAGGTSRAEQYF. The DNA of the CDR3 is TGTGCCAGCAGCTCCAGCTCTGCCGGGGGGACCTCCAGGGCCGAGCAGTACTTC.

V gene TRBV7-8 combines with J gene TRBJ2-5, with a tentative D call TRBD1 (6 bases). V was shortened by 1 base and J by 3 bases, with 12 bases between the two germline ends. This CDR3 region has 15 residues. Germline-derived CDR1 and CDR2 are SGHVS and FQNEAQ. The CDR3 sequence is CASSLGGGSKETQYF. In DNA, the CDR3 is TGTGCCAGCAGCTTAGGAGGGGGAAGTAAAGAGACCCAGTACTTC.

There are a few counts of this clonotype. The chain carries TRBV2 and TRBJ1-2; unclear D gene. Between the trimmed V and J ends, which lost 3 bases and 7 bases, there was a span of 6 bases. CDR1 and CDR2 from the germline V gene are SNHLY and FYNNEI. CDR3 length: 11 residues. The CDR3 is CASSEAGGYTF. The CDR3 DNA sequence: TGTGCCAGCAGTGAGGCAGGTGGCTACACCTTC.

There are a few counts of this clonotype. The V call is TRBV12-3 or TRBV12-4, the J call TRBJ2-1, with TRBD1 matching 10 bases. The V segment lost 5 bases and the J segment 5 bases; nucleotides outside the gene matches: 6. The CDR3 length is 15 residues. The CDR3 here is CASSPTGTGDNEQFF. CDR3 nucleotides: TGTGCCAGCAGTCCTACCGGGACAGGGGACAATGAGCAGTTCTTC.

This rearrangement joins TRBV4-1 to TRBJ1-1, with D possibly being TRBD1 (5 bases). CDR3 length: 17 residues. The ends were cut back, 3 bases at V and 6 bases at J, with 23 bases in the middle. Germline assignment: CDR1 MGHRA and CDR2 YSYEKL. The CDR3 spells CASSQHDLGFMGAEAFF. DNA of the CDR3: TGCGCCAGCAGCCAGCATGATCTCGGATTTATGGGGGCTGAAGCTTTCTTT.

V and J are TRBV10-2 and TRBJ2-1; 9 bases fit TRBD2. The CDR3 is 15 residues long. With 1 base clipped from V and 9 bases from J, the junction kept 7 bases outside the gene matches. Germline lookup yields CDR1 WSHSY and CDR2 SAAADI. The CDR3 sequence is CASSEWAGGPGEQFF. The CDR3, as DNA: TGCGCCAGCAGTGAGTGGGCGGGAGGGCCTGGTGAGCAGTTCTTC.

The chain is built from TRBV6-5 and TRBJ2-2; TRBD2 matches 7 bases. CDR1 is MNHEY and CDR2 is SVGAGI in the germline V gene. CDR3 length equals 15 residues. V lost 0 bases and J lost 7; bases outside the gene matches: 5. CDR3 sequence: CASSYSGGSGGELFF. The CDR3 DNA sequence: TGTGCCAGCAGTTACTCCGGCGGGAGTGGCGGGGAGCTGTTTTTT.

This clonotype was seen repeatedly, ten times or more. The chain combines TRBV7-9 with TRBJ2-5; possibly TRBD1 for D (6 bases). Deletions cut 4 bases from V and 5 bases from J, with 23 bases between. The CDR3 contains 17 residues. CDR1 is SEHNR and CDR2 is FQNEAQ in the germline V gene (reference sequence). CDR3 coding DNA: TGTGCCAGCAGCTCCCATCGAGGCGACAGGTCGATTGAGACCCAGTACTTC. Translation gives CASSSHRGDRSIETQYF.

This clonotype was seen more than once but under ten times. This chain joins TRBV9 and TRBJ2-7; a weak D match, TRBD1 (5 bases). CDR1 is SGDLS and CDR2 is YYNGEE in the germline V gene. This CDR3 region has 13 residues. V lost 0 bases to trimming and J lost 6 bases, with 10 bases between them. CDR3 amino acids: CASSVGGQGEQYF. The CDR3 region has the DNA TGTGCCAGCAGCGTAGGGGGCCAGGGCGAGCAGTACTTC.

Only a few counts were recorded for this clonotype. Here the CDR3 DNA reads TGTGCCAGCAGTTTATTCATCAGCCACGAGCAGTACTTC. Protein sequence: CASSLFISHEQYF. This rearrangement joins TRBV27 to TRBJ2-7; D ambiguous. Trimming removed 1 base from V and 5 bases from J, with 9 bases in between. CDR3 size: 13 residues. The germline V gene has CDR1 MNHEY and CDR2 SMNVEV (reference sequence).

In its sample, this clonotype was seen a few times. The chain uses TRBV6-1 and TRBJ1-2; no firm D call. Trimming pared 3 bases from V and 0 bases from J, leaving 8 bases between. CDR1 and CDR2 from the germline V gene are MNHNS and SASEGT. The CDR3 loop spans 14 amino acids. Written as DNA, the CDR3 is TGTGCCAGCAGTGAGGTGAACGCTAACTATGGCTACACCTTC. Its protein product is CASSEVNANYGYTF.

The CDR3 DNA reads TGTGCCAGCAGCTCTAGACAGGGCGCTCAGCCCCAGCATTTT. Protein sequence: CASSSRQGAQPQHF. V usage is TRBV5-6 and J usage is TRBJ1-5, with 7 bases matching TRBD1. The CDR3 runs to 14 residues. The V gene end was trimmed by 3 bases and the J gene end by 6 bases; junction bases not matched to a gene: 6. From germline, CDR1 is SGHDT and CDR2 YYEEEE. Based on the CDR3 plus reference TRBV5-6 and TRBJ1-5, the full variable domain is DAGVTQSPTHLIKTRGQQVTLRCSPKSGHDTVSWYQQALGQGPQFIFQYYEEEERQRGNFPDRFSGHQFPNYSSELNVNALLLGDSALYLCASSSRQGAQPQHFGDGTRLSIL.

This clonotype was seen more than once but under ten times. This rearrangement joins TRBV20-1 to TRBJ1-4; 7 bases agree with TRBD1. The ends lost 1 base at V and 9 bases at J; junction bases unmatched: 14. The CDR3 covers 16 residues. Germline V gene data show CDR1 as DFQATT and CDR2 as SNEGSKA (reference sequence). CDR3 DNA: TGCAGTGCTAGAGCCCCGGACAGGCCCAAAGGAAAAAAACTGTTTTTT. Its translation: CSARAPDRPKGKKLFF.